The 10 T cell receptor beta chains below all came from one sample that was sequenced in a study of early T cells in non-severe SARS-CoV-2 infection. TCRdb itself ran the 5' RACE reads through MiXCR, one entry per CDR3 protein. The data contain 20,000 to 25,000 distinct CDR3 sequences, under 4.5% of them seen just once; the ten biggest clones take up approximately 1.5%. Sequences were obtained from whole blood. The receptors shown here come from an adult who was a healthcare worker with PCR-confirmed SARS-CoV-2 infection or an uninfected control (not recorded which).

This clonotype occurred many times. This CDR3 reads CASSVGKANTGELFF. The DNA of the CDR3 is TGTGCCAGCAGCGTAGGCAAGGCCAACACCGGGGAGCTGTTTTTT. The chain uses TRBV9 and TRBJ2-2; D not certain. V dropped 0 bases and J dropped 2 bases, with 8 bases sitting between them. Germline V gene lookup returns CDR1 SGDLS and CDR2 YYNGEE. This CDR3 comprises 15 residues.

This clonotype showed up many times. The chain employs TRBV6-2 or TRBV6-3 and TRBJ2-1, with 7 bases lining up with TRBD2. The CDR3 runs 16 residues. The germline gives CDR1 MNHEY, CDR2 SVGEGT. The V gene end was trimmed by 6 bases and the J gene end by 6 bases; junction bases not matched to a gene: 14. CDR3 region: CASSGKRGPAFNEQFF. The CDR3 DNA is TGTGCCAGCAGCGGAAAGCGGGGACCGGCTTTCAATGAGCAGTTCTTC.

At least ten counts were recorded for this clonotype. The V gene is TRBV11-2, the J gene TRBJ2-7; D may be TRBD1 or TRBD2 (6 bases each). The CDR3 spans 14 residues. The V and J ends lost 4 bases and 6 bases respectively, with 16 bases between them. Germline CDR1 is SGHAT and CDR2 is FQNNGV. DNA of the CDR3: TGTGCCAGCAGCTCGGGAGACAGGTTCCGCGAGCAGTACTTC. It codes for CASSSGDRFREQYF. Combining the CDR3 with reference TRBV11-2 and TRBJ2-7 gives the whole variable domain EAGVAQSPRYKIIEKRQSVAFWCNPISGHATLYWYQQILGQGPKLLIQFQNNGVVDDSQLPKDRFSAERLKGVDSTLKIQPAKLEDSAVYLCASSSGDRFREQYFGPGTRLTVT.

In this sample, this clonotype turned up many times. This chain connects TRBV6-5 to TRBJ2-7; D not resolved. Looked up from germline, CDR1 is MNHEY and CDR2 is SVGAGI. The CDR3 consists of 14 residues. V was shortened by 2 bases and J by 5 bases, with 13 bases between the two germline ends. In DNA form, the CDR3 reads TGTGCCAGCAGTTACGGGGTCGAAGGGAACGAGCAGTACTTC. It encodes CASSYGVEGNEQYF.

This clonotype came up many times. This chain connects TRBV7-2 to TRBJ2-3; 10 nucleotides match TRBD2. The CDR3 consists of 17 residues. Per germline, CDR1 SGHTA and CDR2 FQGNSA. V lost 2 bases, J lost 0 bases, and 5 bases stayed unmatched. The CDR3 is CASSLNLAGASTDTQYF. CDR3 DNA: TGTGCCAGCAGCTTAAACCTAGCGGGGGCCAGCACAGATACGCAGTATTTT.

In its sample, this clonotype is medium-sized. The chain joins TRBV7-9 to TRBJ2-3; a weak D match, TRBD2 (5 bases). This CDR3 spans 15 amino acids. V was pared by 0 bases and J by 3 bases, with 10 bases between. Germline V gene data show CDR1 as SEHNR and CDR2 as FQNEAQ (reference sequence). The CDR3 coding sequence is TGTGCCAGCAGCTTAGCCCGGGGTGGGACAGATACGCAGTATTTT. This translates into CASSLARGGTDTQYF.

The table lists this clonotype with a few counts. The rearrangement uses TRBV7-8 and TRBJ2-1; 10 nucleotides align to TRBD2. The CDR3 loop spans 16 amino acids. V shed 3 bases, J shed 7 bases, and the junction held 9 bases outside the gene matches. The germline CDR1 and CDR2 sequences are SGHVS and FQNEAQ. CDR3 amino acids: CASSLVAGGLPNEQFF. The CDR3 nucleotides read TGTGCCAGCAGCTTGGTAGCGGGGGGACTCCCAAATGAGCAGTTCTTC.

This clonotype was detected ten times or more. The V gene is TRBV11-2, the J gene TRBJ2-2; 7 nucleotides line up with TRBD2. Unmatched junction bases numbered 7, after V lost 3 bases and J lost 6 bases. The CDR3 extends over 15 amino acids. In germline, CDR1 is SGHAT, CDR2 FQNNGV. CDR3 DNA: TGTGCCAGCAGCTTGAGCCGACTAGCCTCCGGGGAGCTGTTTTTT. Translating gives CASSLSRLASGELFF.

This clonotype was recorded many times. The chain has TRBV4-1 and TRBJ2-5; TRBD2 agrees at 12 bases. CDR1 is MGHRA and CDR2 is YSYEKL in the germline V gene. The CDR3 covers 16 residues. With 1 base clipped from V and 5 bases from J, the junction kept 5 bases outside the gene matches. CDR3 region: CASSQGAGTSGETQYF. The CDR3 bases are TGCGCCAGCAGCCAAGGTGCCGGGACTAGCGGGGAGACCCAGTACTTC.

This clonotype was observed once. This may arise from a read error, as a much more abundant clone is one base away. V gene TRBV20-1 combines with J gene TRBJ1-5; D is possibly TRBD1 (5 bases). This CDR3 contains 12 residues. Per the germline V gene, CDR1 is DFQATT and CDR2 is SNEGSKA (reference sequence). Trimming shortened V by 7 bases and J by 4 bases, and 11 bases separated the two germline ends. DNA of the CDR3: TGCAGTGTTAGGAGGGGAAATCAGCCCCAGCATTTT. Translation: CSVRRGNQPQHF.